The T cell receptor beta chain under discussion was sequenced for a study of blood T cell repertoires in COVID-19. For the study at large: T cells, B-cell-depleted T cells, or PBMCs supplied cDNA or gDNA.

Sequenced by immunoSEQ multiplex PCR; TCRdb stores in-frame clones only, minus some. The sample yields about 300,000 clones, 65% to 85% seen once. The V segment lost 4 bases and the J segment 8 bases; nucleotides outside the gene matches: 8. Per the germline V gene, CDR1 is LGHDT and CDR2 is YNNKEL (reference sequence). This CDR3 has 15 amino acids. The TCR comes from a human donor with COVID-19, enrolled during active disease. The donor label of this sample is uncertain. The sequencing sample was made of peripheral blood. The rearrangement links TRBV3-1 (or the pseudogene TRBV3-2) to TRBJ1-6, with 7 bases matching TRBD1. The CDR3 region is CASSLGTARDSPLHF. CDR3 nucleotide sequence: TGTGCCAGCAGCCTTGGGACAGCCCGCGATTCACCCCTCCACTTT.